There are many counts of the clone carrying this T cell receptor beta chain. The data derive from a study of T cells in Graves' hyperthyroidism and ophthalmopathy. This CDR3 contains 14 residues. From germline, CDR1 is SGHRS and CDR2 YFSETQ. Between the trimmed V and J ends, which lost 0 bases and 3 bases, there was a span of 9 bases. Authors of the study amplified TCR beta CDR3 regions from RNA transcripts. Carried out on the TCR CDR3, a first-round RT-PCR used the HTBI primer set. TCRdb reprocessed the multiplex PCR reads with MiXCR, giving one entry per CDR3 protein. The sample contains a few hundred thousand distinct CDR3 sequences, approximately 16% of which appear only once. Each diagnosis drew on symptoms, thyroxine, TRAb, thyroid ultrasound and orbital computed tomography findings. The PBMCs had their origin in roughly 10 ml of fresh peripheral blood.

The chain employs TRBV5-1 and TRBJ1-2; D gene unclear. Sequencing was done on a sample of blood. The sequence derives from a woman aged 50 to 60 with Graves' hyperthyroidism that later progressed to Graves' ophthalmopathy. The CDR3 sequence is CASSLGGRDYGYTF. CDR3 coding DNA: TGCGCCAGCAGCTTGGGCGGCAGAGACTATGGCTACACCTTC.